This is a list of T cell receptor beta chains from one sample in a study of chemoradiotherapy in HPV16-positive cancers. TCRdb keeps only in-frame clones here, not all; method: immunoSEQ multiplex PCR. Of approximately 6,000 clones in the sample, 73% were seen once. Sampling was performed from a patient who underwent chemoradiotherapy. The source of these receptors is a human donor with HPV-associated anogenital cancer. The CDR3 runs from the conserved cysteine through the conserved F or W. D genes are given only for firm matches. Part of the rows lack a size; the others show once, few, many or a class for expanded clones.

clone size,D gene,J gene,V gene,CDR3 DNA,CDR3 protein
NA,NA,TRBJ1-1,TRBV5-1,TGCGCCAGCAGCTTGTTCTCGGGGGACACTGAAGCTTTCTTT,CASSLFSGDTEAFF
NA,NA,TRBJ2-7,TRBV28,TGTGCCAGCAGTTTACTGGGCGGGGACCTCTACGAGCAGTACTTC,CASSLLGGDLYEQYF
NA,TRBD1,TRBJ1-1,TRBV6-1,TGTGCCAGCAGGGCAGGGGGGCACACTGAAGCTTTCTTT,CASRAGGHTEAFF
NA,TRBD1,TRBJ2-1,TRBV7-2,TGTGCCAGCAGCCCGACACAGGGGGCGGTTTACAATGAGCAGTTCTTC,CASSPTQGAVYNEQFF
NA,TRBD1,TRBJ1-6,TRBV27,TGTGCCAGCAGTCCTCGACAGGGGTGGAATTCACCCCTCCACTTT,CASSPRQGWNSPLHF
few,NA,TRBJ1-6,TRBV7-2,TGTGCCAGCAGCTTAGCGCCCGTCTTATCGAGCTCCTATAATTCACCCCTCCACTTT,CASSLAPVLSSSYNSPLHF
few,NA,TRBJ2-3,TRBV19,TGTGCCAGTAGTATAGCCCCCCGGGATACGCAGTATTTT,CASSIAPRDTQYF
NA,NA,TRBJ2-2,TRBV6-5,TGTGCCGCAGCGGGGAACACCGGGGAGCTGTTTTTT,CAAAGNTGELFF
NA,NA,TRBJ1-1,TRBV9,TGTGCCAGCAGCGTAACCCCCAGTGGCGGGGCTTTCTTT,CASSVTPSGGAFF
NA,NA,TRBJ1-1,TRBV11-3,TGTGCCAGCAGCTTAGAGGCCTGGACCTACACTGAAGCTTTCTTT,CASSLEAWTYTEAFF
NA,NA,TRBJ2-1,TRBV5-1,TGCGCCAGCAGCTTGCTCCCCTCCTACAATGAGCAGTTCTTC,CASSLLPSYNEQFF
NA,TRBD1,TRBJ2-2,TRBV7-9,TGTGCCAGCAGCCAATCCGGGACAGGGAACACCGGGGAGCTGTTTTTT,CASSQSGTGNTGELFF
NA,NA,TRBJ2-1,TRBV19,TGTGCCAGTAGTATAGTTCAGGGTCTCAATGAGCAGTTCTTC,CASSIVQGLNEQFF
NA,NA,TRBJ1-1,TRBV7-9,TGTGCCAGCAGCCCCCGACAGGTTCGGACTGAAGCTTTCTTT,CASSPRQVRTEAFF
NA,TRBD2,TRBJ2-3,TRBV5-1,TGCGCCAGCAGCTGGGGACTAGCGGGGGGCACAGATACGCAGTATTTT,CASSWGLAGGTDTQYF
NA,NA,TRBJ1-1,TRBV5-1,TGCGCCAGCAGCTTAAATTCAGTGCGCTTGAACACTGAAGCTTTCTTT,CASSLNSVRLNTEAFF